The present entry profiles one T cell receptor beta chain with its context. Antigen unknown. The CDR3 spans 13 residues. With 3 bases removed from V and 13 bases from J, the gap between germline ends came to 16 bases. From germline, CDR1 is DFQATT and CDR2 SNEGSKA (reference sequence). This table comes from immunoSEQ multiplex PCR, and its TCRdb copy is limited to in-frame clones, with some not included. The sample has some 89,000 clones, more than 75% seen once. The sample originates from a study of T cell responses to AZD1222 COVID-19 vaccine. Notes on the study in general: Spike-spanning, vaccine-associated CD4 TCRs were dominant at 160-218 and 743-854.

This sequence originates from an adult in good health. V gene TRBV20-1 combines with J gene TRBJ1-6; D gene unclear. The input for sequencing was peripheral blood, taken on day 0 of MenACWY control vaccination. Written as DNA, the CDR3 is TGCAGTGCTAGTGAGGGCATAGGGCGCCCCCTCCACTTT. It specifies CSASEGIGRPLHF.